This T cell receptor beta chain derives from a study of T cells in localized non-small cell lung cancer. Whole-study results and caveats: Researchers found a median approximately 60 of the top 100 tumor clones in adjacent lung. Uninvolved adjacent lung had the highest recorded T cell clonality, with tumor below it. Sequencing involved a lone tumor region, leaving heterogeneity possible.

There are 15 residues in the CDR3. V shed 1 base and J shed 2 bases, with 11 bases lying between them. Germline V gene sequence: CDR1 SGHNT, CDR2 YENEEA. Profiling relied on immunoSEQ multiplex PCR, and the TCRdb table lists in-frame clones only, not all of them. The table shows 2,000 or so clones, with 27% occurring only once. As for this clone: Antigen unknown.

This clonotype originated in a male donor at least 60 years old with stage III lung adenocarcinoma. The rearrangement links TRBV11-3 to TRBJ2-5; TRBD2 is a possible D gene (7 bases). The sequencing here drew on lung tumor tissue, taken before any cancer treatment. DNA for the CDR3: TGTGCCAGCAGCTTAGGAGGGGGGGAACAAGAGACCCAGTACTTC. It specifies CASSLGGGEQETQYF.